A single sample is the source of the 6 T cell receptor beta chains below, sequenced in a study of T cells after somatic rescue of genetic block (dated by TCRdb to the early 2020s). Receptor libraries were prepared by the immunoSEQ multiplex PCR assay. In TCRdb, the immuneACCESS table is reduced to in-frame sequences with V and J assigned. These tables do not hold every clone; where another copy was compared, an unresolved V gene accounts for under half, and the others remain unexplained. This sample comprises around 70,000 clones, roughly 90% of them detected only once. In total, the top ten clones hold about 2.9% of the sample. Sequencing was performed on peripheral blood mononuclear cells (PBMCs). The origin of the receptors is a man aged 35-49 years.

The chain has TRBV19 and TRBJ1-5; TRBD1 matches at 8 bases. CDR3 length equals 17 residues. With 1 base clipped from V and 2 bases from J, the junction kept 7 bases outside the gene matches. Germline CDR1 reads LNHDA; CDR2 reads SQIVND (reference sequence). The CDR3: CASSIVHHRGGNQPQHF. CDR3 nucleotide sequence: TGTGCCAGTAGTATAGTACACCACAGGGGGGGCAATCAGCCCCAGCATTTT.

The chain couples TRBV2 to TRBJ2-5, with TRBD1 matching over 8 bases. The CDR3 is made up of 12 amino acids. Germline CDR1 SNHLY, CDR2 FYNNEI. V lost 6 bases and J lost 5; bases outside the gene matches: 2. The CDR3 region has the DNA TGTGCCAGCAGCAGGGGGCAGGAGACCCAGTACTTC. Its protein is CASSRGQETQYF.

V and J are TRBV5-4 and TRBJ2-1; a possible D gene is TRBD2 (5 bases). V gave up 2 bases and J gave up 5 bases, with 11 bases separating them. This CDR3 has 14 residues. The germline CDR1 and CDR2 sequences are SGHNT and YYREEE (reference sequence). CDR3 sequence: CASSFTSTDNEQFF. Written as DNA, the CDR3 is TGTGCCAGCAGCTTCACTAGTACCGACAATGAGCAGTTCTTC.

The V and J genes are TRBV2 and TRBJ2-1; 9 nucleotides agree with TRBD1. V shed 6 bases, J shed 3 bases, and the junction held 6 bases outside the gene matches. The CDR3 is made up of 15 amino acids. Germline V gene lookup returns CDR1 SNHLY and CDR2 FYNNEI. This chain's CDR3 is CASSGRDRVYNEQFF. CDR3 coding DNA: TGTGCCAGCAGCGGCCGGGACAGGGTCTACAATGAGCAGTTCTTC. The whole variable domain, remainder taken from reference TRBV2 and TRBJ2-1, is EPEVTQTPSHQVTQMGQEVILRCVPISNHLYFYWYRQILGQKVEFLVSFYNNEISEKSEIFDDQFSVERPDGSNFTLKIRSTKLEDSAMYFCASSGRDRVYNEQFFGPGTRLTVL.

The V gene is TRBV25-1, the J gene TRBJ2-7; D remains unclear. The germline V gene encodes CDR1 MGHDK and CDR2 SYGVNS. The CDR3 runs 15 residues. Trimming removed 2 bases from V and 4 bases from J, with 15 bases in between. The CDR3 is CASSEGQFGPYEQYF. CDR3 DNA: TGTGCCAGCAGTGAAGGTCAGTTTGGACCTTACGAGCAGTACTTC.

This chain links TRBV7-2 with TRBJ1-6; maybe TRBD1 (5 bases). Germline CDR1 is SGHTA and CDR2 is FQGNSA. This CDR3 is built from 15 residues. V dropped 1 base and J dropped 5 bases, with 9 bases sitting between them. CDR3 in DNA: TGTGCCAGCAGCTTAGGCCTGGGGGATAATTCACCCCTCCACTTT. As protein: CASSLGLGDNSPLHF. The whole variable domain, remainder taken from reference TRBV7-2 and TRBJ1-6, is GAGVSQSPSNKVTEKGKDVELRCDPISGHTALYWYRQSLGQGLEFLIYFQGNSAPDKSGLPSDRFSAERTGGSVSTLTIQRTQQEDSAVYLCASSLGLGDNSPLHFGNGTRLTVT.